Listed below are T cell receptor beta chains from one sample, sequenced in a study of beta chain features in type 1 diabetes. Measured with immunoSEQ multiplex PCR; TCRdb has only the in-frame clones, and not every one. This table holds around 330,000 clones, approximately 9.9% found once. Sequencing input: naive CD4+ T cells from blood. These receptors were collected from a woman in her twenties or thirties in good health. Each CDR3 is given without its conserved first and last residue. Fields, in order: V gene, CDR3 protein.

V: TRBV29-1; CDR3: SSEGASGHETQY
V: TRBV7-2; CDR3: ASSLVGKSSEQY
V: TRBV7-9; CDR3: ASSTRQGEAEKLF
V: TRBV4-1; CDR3: ASSQEASGGTDTQY
V: TRBV6-6; CDR3: ASGQGRNGYT
V: TRBV18; CDR3: ASSRDGQPIQEKLF
V: TRBV28; CDR3: ASSPKTLRTSGANVLT
V: TRBV18; CDR3: ASSPATGNSGELF
V: TRBV29-1; CDR3: SVETEVETQY
V: TRBV11-3; CDR3: ASSYGRGYGAKNIQY
V: TRBV19; CDR3: ATRGGPDEQY
V: TRBV6-1; CDR3: ASSLEQF
V: TRBV11-2; CDR3: ASSLVLGHSNTEAF
V: TRBV7-9; CDR3: ASSGDRLEDQPQH
V: TRBV4-3; CDR3: ASSQGVAGSSYNEQF
V: TRBV29-1; CDR3: SLTRQGVTNEQF
V: TRBV30; CDR3: AWNQVGQGTQY
V: TRBV10-3; CDR3: AISETAGGNSPQH
V: TRBV2; CDR3: ASRGPGGLYEQY
V: TRBV19; CDR3: ASSIANSNYGYT
V: TRBV7-9; CDR3: ASSLAVTAASNQPQH
V: TRBV9; CDR3: ASSGAGGSYEQY
V: TRBV30; CDR3: AWTTSGSNVYNEQF
V: TRBV28; CDR3: ASRSSGSGSYNEQF
V: TRBV5-4; CDR3: ASRGLADANEQF
V: TRBV29-1; CDR3: SVLGREHGYT
V: TRBV28; CDR3: ASSNRGSQETQY
V: TRBV15; CDR3: ATSRDHGQTGNTIY
V: TRBV7-2; CDR3: ASSLGTSGYNEQF
V: TRBV9; CDR3: ASSVGAEGLPQH
V: TRBV2; CDR3: ASIRTGATGELF
V: TRBV18; CDR3: ASSPIAGASSYEQY
V: TRBV28; CDR3: ASSFYHDRFREQY
V: TRBV5-6; CDR3: ASSAKLAGKTYEQY
V: TRBV7-8; CDR3: ASSPGGTGELF
V: TRBV28; CDR3: ASSLRVGTGSNEQF